This TCR beta chain was sequenced during a study of cytomegalovirus exposure and HLA in healthy donors. Healthy bone marrow donors made up the donor group. In regard to this clone: Its antigen is not known.

PCR involved 60 Vbeta and 13 Jbeta primers. Libraries were prepared by immunoSEQ multiplex PCR; TCRdb keeps only in-frame clonotypes and omits some of them. Of 95,000 to 130,000 clones in the sample, around three quarters were seen once. Germline-derived CDR1 and CDR2 are SQVTM and ANQGSEA. The CDR3 is made up of 13 amino acids. J was trimmed by 5 bases and V by 7 bases; bases with no gene match: 7. Study findings and constraints: In an earlier analysis, most TCR beta V segments were productive about 87% or about 30% of the time.

Sequencing was done on a sample of PBMCs. This clonotype was obtained from a man aged 25 to 40 in good health and CMV-seropositive. The chain is built from TRBV29-1 and TRBJ1-2; TRBD1 agrees at 10 bases. In DNA form, the CDR3 reads TGCAGCGCTGGACAGGGGGGACGGTATGGCTACACCTTC. Translation gives CSAGQGGRYGYTF.